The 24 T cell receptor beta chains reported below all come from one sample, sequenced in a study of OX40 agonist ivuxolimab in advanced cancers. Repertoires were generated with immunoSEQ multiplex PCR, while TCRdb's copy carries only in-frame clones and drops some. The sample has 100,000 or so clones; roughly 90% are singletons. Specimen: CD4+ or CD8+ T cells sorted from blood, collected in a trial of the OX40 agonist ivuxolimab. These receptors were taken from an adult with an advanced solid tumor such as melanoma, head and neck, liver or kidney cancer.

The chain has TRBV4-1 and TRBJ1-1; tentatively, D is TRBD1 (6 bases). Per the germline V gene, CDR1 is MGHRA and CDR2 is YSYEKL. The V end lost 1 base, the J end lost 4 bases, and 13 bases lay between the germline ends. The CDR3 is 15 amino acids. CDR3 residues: CASSQVTGGGTEAFF. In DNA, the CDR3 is TGCGCCAGCAGCCAAGTAACCGGGGGCGGCACTGAAGCTTTCTTT.

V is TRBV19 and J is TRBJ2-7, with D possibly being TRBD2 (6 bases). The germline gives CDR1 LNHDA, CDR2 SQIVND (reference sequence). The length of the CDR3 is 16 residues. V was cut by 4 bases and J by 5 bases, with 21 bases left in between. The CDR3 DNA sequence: TGTGCCAGTAGTACCGGTCCAGGACTAACGAACAACGAGCAGTACTTC. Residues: CASSTGPGLTNNEQYF.

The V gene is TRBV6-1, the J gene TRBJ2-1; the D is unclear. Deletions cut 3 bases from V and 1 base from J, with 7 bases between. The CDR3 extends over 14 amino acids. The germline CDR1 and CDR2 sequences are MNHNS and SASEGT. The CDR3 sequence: CASSEGRSYNEQFF. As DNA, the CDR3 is TGTGCCAGCAGTGAGGGCAGGTCCTACAATGAGCAGTTCTTC.

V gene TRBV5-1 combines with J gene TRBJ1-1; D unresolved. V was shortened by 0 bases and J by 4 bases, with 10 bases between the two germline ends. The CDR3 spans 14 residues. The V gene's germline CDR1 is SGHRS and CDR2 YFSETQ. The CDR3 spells CASSLERVGTEAFF. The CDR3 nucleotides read TGCGCCAGCAGCTTGGAACGGGTTGGCACTGAAGCTTTCTTT.

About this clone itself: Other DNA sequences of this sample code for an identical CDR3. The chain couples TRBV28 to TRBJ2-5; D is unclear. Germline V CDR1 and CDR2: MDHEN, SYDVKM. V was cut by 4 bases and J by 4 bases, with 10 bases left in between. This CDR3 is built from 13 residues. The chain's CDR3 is CASSSPGTETQYF. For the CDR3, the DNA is TGTGCCAGCAGTTCCCCCGGCACAGAGACCCAGTACTTC.

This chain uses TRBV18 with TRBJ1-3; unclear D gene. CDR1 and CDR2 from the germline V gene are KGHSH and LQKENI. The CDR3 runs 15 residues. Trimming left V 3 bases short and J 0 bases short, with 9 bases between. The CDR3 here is CASSPPQSSGNTIYF. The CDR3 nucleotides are TGTGCCAGCTCACCGCCACAAAGCTCTGGAAACACCATATATTTT. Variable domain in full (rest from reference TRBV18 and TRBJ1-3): NAGVMQNPRHLVRRRGQEARLRCSPMKGHSHVYWYRQLPEEGLKFMVYLQKENIIDESGMPKERFSAEFPKEGPSILRIQQVVRGDSAAYFCASSPPQSSGNTIYFGEGSWLTVV.

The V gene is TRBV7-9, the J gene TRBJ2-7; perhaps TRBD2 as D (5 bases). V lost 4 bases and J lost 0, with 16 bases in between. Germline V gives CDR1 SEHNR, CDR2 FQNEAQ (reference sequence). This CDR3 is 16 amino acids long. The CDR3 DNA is TGTGCCAGCAGCTCTCTAGGACTCCGTAGCTCCTACGAGCAGTACTTC. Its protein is CASSSLGLRSSYEQYF.

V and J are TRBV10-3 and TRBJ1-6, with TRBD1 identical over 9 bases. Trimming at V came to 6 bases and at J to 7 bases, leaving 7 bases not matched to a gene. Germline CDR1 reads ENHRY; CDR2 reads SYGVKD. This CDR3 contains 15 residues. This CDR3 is CAISRGQGGNSPLHF. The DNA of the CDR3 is TGTGCCATCAGCAGGGGACAGGGAGGGAATTCACCCCTCCACTTT.

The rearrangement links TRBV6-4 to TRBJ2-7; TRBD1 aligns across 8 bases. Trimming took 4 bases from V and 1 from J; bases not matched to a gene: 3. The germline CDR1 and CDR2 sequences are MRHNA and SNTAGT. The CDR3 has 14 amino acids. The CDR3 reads CASSVGTGSYEQYF. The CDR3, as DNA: TGTGCCAGCAGTGTGGGGACAGGTTCCTACGAGCAGTACTTC.

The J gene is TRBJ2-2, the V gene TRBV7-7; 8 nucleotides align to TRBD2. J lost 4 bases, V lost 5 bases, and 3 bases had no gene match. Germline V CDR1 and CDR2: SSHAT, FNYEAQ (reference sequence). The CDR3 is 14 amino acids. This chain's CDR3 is CASSPGGVTGELFF. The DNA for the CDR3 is TGTGCCAGCAGCCCGGGGGGGGTCACCGGGGAGCTGTTTTTT.

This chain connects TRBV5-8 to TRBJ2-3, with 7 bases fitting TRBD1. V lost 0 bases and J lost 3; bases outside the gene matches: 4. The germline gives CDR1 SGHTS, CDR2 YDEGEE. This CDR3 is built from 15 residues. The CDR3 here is CASSLGQGRTDTQYF. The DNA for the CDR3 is TGTGCCAGCAGCTTGGGACAGGGTAGAACAGATACGCAGTATTTT.

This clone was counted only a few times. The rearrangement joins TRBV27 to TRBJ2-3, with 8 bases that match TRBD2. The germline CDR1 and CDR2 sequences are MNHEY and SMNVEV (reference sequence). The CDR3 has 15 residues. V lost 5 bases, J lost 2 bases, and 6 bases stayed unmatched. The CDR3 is CASSDTGGYTDTQYF. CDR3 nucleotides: TGTGCCAGCAGTGACACGGGAGGGTACACAGATACGCAGTATTTT.

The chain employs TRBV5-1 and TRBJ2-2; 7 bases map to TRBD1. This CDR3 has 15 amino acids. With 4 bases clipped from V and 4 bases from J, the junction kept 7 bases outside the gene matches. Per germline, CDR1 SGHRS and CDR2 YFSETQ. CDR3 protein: CASSATGLGTGELFF. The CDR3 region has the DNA TGCGCCAGCAGCGCGACAGGGCTGGGCACCGGGGAGCTGTTTTTT. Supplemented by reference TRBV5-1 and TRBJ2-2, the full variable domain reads KAGVTQTPRYLIKTRGQQVTLSCSPISGHRSVSWYQQTPGQGLQFLFEYFSETQRNKGNFPGRFSGRQFSNSRSEMNVSTLELGDSALYLCASSATGLGTGELFFGEGSRLTVL.

The CDR3 sequence: CASSNLPGLSTDTQYF. In DNA form, the CDR3 reads TGTGCCAGCAGCAATTTACCGGGACTCAGCACAGATACGCAGTATTTT. The rearrangement joins TRBV7-2 to TRBJ2-3, with D possibly TRBD2 on 6 matching bases. V lost 5 bases and J lost 0, with 15 bases in between. Germline assignment: CDR1 SGHTA and CDR2 FQGNSA. This CDR3 comprises 16 residues.

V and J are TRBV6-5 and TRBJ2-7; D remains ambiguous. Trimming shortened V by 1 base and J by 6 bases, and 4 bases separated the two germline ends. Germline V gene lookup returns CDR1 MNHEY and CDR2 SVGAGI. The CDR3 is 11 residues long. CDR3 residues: CASSYYGEQYF. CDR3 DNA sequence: TGTGCCAGCAGTTACTATGGCGAGCAGTACTTC.

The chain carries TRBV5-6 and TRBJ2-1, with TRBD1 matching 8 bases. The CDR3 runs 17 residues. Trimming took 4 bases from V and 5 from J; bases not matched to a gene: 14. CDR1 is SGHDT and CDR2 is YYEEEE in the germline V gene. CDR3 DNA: TGTGCCAGCAGCATATTAACAGGGACAGGCCAAGACAATGAGCAGTTCTTC. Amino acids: CASSILTGTGQDNEQFF.

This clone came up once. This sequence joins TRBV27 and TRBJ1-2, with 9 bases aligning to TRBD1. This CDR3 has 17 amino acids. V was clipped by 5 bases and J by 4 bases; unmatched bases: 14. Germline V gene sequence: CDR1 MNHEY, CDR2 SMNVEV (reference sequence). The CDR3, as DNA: TGTGCCAGCAGTCCCAACGGACAGGGGCCCCTCGGCTATGGCTACACCTTC. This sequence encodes CASSPNGQGPLGYGYTF.

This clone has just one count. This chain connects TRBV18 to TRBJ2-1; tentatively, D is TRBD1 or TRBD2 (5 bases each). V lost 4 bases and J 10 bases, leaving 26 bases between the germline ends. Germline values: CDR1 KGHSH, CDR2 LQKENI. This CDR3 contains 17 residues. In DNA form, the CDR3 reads TGTGCCAGCTCACGAATTTACGTAGCCTCGGGGACGAGGGAGCAGTTCTTC. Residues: CASSRIYVASGTREQFF.

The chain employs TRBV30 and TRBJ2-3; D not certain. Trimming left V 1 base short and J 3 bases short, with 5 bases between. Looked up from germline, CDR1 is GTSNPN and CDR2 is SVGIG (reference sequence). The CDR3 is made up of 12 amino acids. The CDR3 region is CAWSEGTDTQYF. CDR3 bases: TGTGCCTGGAGTGAAGGGACAGATACGCAGTATTTT.

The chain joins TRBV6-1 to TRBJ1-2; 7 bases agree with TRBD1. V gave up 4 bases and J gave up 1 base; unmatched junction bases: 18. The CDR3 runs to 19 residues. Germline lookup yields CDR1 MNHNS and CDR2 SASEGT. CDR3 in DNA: TGTGCCAGCAGTGGGAACAGCATAACAGGGGACCCTCTTAACTATGGCTACACCTTC. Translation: CASSGNSITGDPLNYGYTF.

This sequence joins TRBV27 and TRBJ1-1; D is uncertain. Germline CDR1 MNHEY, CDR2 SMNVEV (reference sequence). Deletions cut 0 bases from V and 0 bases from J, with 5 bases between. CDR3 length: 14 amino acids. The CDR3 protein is CASSLSFMNTEAFF. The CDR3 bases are TGTGCCAGCAGTTTATCGTTCATGAACACTGAAGCTTTCTTT.

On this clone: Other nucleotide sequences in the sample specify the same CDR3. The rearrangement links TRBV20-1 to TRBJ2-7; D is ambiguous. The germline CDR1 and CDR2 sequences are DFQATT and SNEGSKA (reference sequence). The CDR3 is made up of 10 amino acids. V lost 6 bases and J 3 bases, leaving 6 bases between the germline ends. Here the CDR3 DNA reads TGCAGTGCCTGGGACTACGAGCAGTACTTC. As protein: CSAWDYEQYF.

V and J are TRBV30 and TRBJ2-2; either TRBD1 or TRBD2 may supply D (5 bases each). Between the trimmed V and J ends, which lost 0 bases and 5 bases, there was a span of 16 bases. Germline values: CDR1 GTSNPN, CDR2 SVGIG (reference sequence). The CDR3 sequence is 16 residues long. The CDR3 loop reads CAWSVSGTLGTGELFF. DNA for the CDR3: TGTGCCTGGAGTGTATCCGGGACGCTTGGGACCGGGGAGCTGTTTTTT.

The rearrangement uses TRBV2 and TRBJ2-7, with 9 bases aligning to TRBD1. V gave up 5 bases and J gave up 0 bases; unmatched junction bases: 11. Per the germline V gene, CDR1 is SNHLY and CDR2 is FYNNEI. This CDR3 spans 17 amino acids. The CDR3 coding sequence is TGTGCCAGCAGTCCCTCCCCGGGACAGGGCCTCTCCTACGAGCAGTACTTC. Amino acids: CASSPSPGQGLSYEQYF.